The rows below give T cell receptor beta chains drawn from one sample of a study of blood T cell repertoires in COVID-19. The protocol was immunoSEQ multiplex PCR, while the TCRdb copy is restricted to in-frame clones and leaves out a portion. The data contain around 300,000 clones, roughly 89% of them singletons. Material: peripheral blood. The receptors here all came from a woman between 40 and 50 years old with COVID-19, enrolled during active disease. Both conserved end residues are part of each CDR3. D genes are given only for firm matches. Clone size is given for some rows only: seen once, a few or many times, or a class if the clone is expanded.

J	D	size	V	DNA	CDR3
TRBJ1-4	TRBD1	.	TRBV19	TGTGCCAGTAGTGTCCTGACCGGGACAGGGGTTGAAAAACTGTTTTTT	CASSVLTGTGVEKLFF
TRBJ1-1	.	.	TRBV29-1	TGCAGCGTTACAGGGACCTACACTGAAGCTTTCTTT	CSVTGTYTEAFF
TRBJ1-1	.	.	TRBV7-2	TGTGCCAGCAGCTTAGTGAGAACAGGCGAAGCTTTCTTT	CASSLVRTGEAFF
TRBJ1-6	TRBD1	.	TRBV30	TGTGCCTGGAGTATCGAGGGGACAGGGACTTCACCCCTCCACTTT	CAWSIEGTGTSPLHF
TRBJ2-7	.	.	TRBV6-5	TGTGCCAGCAGTTACGGAGGGTCGCGGTACGAGCAGTACTTC	CASSYGGSRYEQYF
TRBJ2-1	.	.	TRBV30	TGTGCCTGGAGTCCGTGGCCGAGGGACAATGAGCAGTTCTTC	CAWSPWPRDNEQFF
TRBJ1-3	.	.	TRBV6-2/TRBV6-3	TGTGCCAGCAGCCGATGGACACCTTCGTCTGGAAACACCATATATTTT	CASSRWTPSSGNTIYF
TRBJ2-7	.	.	TRBV5-1	TGCGCCAGCAGCTTCGAGAGCGAACACTACGAGCAGTACTTC	CASSFESEHYEQYF
TRBJ1-2	TRBD1	.	TRBV27	TGTGCCAGCAGACTGGACAGGACAAACTATGGCTACACCTTC	CASRLDRTNYGYTF
TRBJ1-1	.	.	TRBV7-8	TGTGCCAGCAGCTTAGGTAGGGGGAGTGAGATTGGGAACACTGAAGCTTTCTTT	CASSLGRGSEIGNTEAFF
TRBJ2-6	.	once	TRBV21-1	TGTGCCAGCAGCAAAGGAGATAGCGGGGTAAACTCTGGGGCCAACGTCCTGACTTTC	CASSKGDSGVNSGANVLTF
TRBJ2-1	.	once	TRBV9	TGTGCCAGCAGCGTAAAAGTAGGCGGGTACAATGAGCAGTTCTTC	CASSVKVGGYNEQFF
TRBJ1-4	.	once	TRBV30	TGTGCCTGGAGTGTCAGACACCCCAAAAAACTGTTTTTT	CAWSVRHPKKLFF
TRBJ2-1	TRBD2	.	TRBV3-1/TRBV3-2	TGTGCCAGCAGCCCTAGCGGGGTCAACAATGAGCAGTTCTTC	CASSPSGVNNEQFF
TRBJ1-4	TRBD1	.	TRBV19	TGTGCCAGTAGTATTTGGGACAGGGGTGAAAAACTGTTTTTT	CASSIWDRGEKLFF
TRBJ1-2	TRBD1	.	TRBV6-5	TGTGCCAGCGGGGGGGACAGGGTAAGGAATGGCTACACCTTC	CASGGDRVRNGYTF
TRBJ2-7	.	.	TRBV24-1	TGTGCCACCTTACACTACCTTGGCGGCTCCTACGAGCAGTACTTC	CATLHYLGGSYEQYF
TRBJ1-2	TRBD1	.	TRBV2	TGTGCCAGCTTGACAGGGGAGGACTATGGCTACACCTTC	CASLTGEDYGYTF
TRBJ1-2	.	.	TRBV9	TGTGCCAGCAGCGTAGGAGGCAGGGATCGGTTCTATGGCTACACCTTC	CASSVGGRDRFYGYTF
TRBJ1-4	.	.	TRBV9	TGTGCCAGCAGCGTATCCTTAGCAACCTTGGACGGCAGGGGTGAAAAACTGTTTTTT	CASSVSLATLDGRGEKLFF
TRBJ1-2	TRBD1	.	TRBV5-6	TGTGCCAGCAGCTTGCAGGGGGACGCTGGGCCGCCCTTC	CASSLQGDAGPPF
TRBJ2-1	TRBD2	few	TRBV7-2	TGTGCCAGCAGCTTAATGGCGGCTAGCGGGGGGGCCGGTGAGCAGTTCTTC	CASSLMAASGGAGEQFF
TRBJ1-1	.	.	TRBV27	TGTGCCAGCAGTTTAGGGGGGGGAAACACTGAAGCTTTCTTT	CASSLGGGNTEAFF
TRBJ2-2	.	.	TRBV4-1	TGCGCCAGCAGCCAAGATACGGGGTCCGGGGAGCTGTTTTTT	CASSQDTGSGELFF
TRBJ2-5	TRBD1	.	TRBV6-1	TGTGCCAGCATGGGGACAGGGGTCCTCCGGGAGACCCAGTACTTC	CASMGTGVLRETQYF
TRBJ1-5	.	few	TRBV4-3	TGCGCCAGCAGCCAATCGCCGACAGGCTATCAGCCCCAGCATTTT	CASSQSPTGYQPQHF
TRBJ1-1	.	.	TRBV12-3/TRBV12-4	TGTGCCAGCAGTCCGAACGGGATAGAAGCTTTCTTT	CASSPNGIEAFF
TRBJ2-5	TRBD1	.	TRBV7-2	TGTGCCAGCAACTACAGGGACAGGGAAGAGACCCAGTACTTC	CASNYRDREETQYF
TRBJ2-2	TRBD1	.	TRBV9	TGTGCCAGCAGCGTTGACAGGGGTGGCACCGGGGAGCTGTTTTTT	CASSVDRGGTGELFF
TRBJ2-1	TRBD1	.	TRBV7-6	TGTGCCAGCAGCCCCGGACAGGGGCGAAACAATGAGCAGTTCTTC	CASSPGQGRNNEQFF
TRBJ2-7	.	.	TRBV25-1	TGTGCCAGCAGTGAATATCCAGGGTCCTACGAGCAGTACTTC	CASSEYPGSYEQYF
TRBJ2-7	.	.	TRBV7-9	TGTGCCAGCATCCCGGGGGGACACTTTTACGAGCAGTACTTC	CASIPGGHFYEQYF
TRBJ2-2	TRBD1	.	TRBV5-1	TGCGCCAGCAGCTCCGGACAGGGGGCGTCCGGGGAGCTGTTTTTT	CASSSGQGASGELFF
TRBJ1-1	TRBD1	.	TRBV30	TGTGCCTCCGGGACAGGGGGCACTGAAGCTTTCTTT	CASGTGGTEAFF
TRBJ1-1	.	.	TRBV3-1/TRBV3-2	TGTGCCAGCAGCCAAGGCAGGGGTCGAGGGACTGAAGCTTTCTTT	CASSQGRGRGTEAFF
TRBJ2-4	.	once	TRBV5-8	TGTGCCAGCAGCTTACCCCTGGGGCAGAACATTCAGTACTTC	CASSLPLGQNIQYF
TRBJ1-2	TRBD1	once	TRBV5-4	TGTGCCAGCATCTTCCGAACCCTCGGGACAGGGACTCTTACGGGCTACACCTTC	CASIFRTLGTGTLTGYTF
TRBJ1-2	.	.	TRBV9	TGTGCCAGCAGCGTAGGAGGCTACCTGGAAGGCTACACCTTC	CASSVGGYLEGYTF
TRBJ1-1	TRBD1	.	TRBV5-1	TGCGCCAGCGAGGGACAGGGGGCGAACACTGAAGCTTTCTTT	CASEGQGANTEAFF
TRBJ1-2	TRBD1	.	TRBV7-2	TGTGCCAGCAGCAAACACTCGGACAGGGTCGGGTATGGCTACACCTTC	CASSKHSDRVGYGYTF
TRBJ1-2	TRBD1	.	TRBV5-6	TGTGCCAGCAGCGACGGCAGGGGGCCCCGGGTAAGGGGCTACACCTTC	CASSDGRGPRVRGYTF
TRBJ1-1	.	.	TRBV6-4	TGTGCCAGCAGTCCTAACGGGGGGACTGAAGCTTTCTTT	CASSPNGGTEAFF
TRBJ2-3	TRBD2	.	TRBV15	TGTGCCACCAGCAGCGAGACTAGCGCTAATACGCAGTATTTT	CATSSETSANTQYF
TRBJ1-2	TRBD1	.	TRBV5-8	TGTGCCAGCAGCGGAACAGGGGGCCGGGGCTACACCTTC	CASSGTGGRGYTF
TRBJ1-1	.	.	TRBV4-3	TGCGCCAGCAGCCAAGTAATTGTCCAGGGGCCTGAAGCTTTCTTT	CASSQVIVQGPEAFF
TRBJ2-7	TRBD2	.	TRBV30	TGTGCCTGGAGTGCGGGGGGGGATGAGCAGTACTTC	CAWSAGGDEQYF
TRBJ2-5	TRBD1	.	TRBV3-1/TRBV3-2	TGTGCCAGCAGCCAGGAGGTTACAGGGGCTGCGGAGACCCAGTACTTC	CASSQEVTGAAETQYF
TRBJ2-2	TRBD1	.	TRBV5-3	TGTGCCAGAAGCTTGGAGGGACAGGGGACCACCGGGGAGCTGTTTTTT	CARSLEGQGTTGELFF
TRBJ2-7	TRBD1	.	TRBV11-2	TGTGCCAGCGGCGGGACAGGGTCTTACGAGCAGTACTTC	CASGGTGSYEQYF
TRBJ2-1	.	once	TRBV15	TGTGCCACCAGCAGAGAGAGGACAATCGGAGATGAGTTCTTC	CATSRERTIGDEFF
TRBJ1-1	TRBD1	.	TRBV5-1	TGCGCCAGCAGCTTGGCAGGGGGCGCGGCTTTCTTT	CASSLAGGAAFF